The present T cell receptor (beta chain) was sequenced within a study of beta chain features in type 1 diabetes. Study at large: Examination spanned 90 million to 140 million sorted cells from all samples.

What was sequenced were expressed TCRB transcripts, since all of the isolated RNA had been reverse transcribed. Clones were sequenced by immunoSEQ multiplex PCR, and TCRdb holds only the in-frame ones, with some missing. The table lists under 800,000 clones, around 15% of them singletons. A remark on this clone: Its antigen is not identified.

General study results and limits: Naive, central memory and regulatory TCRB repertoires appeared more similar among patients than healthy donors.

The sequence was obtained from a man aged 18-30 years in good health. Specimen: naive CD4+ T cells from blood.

The CDR3 loop reads CASNHPTVSYNEQFF. The CDR3 DNA sequence: TGCGCCAGCAACCACCCAACGGTATCCTACAATGAGCAGTTCTTC. This rearrangement joins TRBV5-1 to TRBJ2-1; no firm D call. This CDR3 region has 15 residues. Trimming cost V 6 bases and J 1 base, with 14 bases left between them. The germline CDR1 and CDR2 sequences are SGHRS and YFSETQ.